This T cell receptor beta chain was observed in a study of cytomegalovirus exposure and HLA in healthy donors. The CDR3 covers 13 residues. V gave up 4 bases and J gave up 5 bases; unmatched junction bases: 4. In germline, CDR1 is SEHNR, CDR2 FQNEAQ (reference sequence). In the PCR, 60 Vbeta and 13 Jbeta primers were used. Generated by immunoSEQ multiplex PCR, the TCRdb table keeps only in-frame clones and is missing some. This table lists approximately 190,000 clones. The sequence derives from a boy between 5 and 17 years old in good health and CMV-seronegative. The chain joins TRBV7-9 to TRBJ1-2; 7 nucleotides match TRBD1. The sequenced sample was PBMCs. The CDR3 DNA sequence: TGTGCCAGCAGCTATATGGGACAGTATGGCTACACCTTC. Residues: CASSYMGQYGYTF. Filled out from reference TRBV7-9 and TRBJ1-2, the complete variable domain reads DTGVSQNPRHKITKRGQNVTFRCDPISEHNRLYWYRQTLGQGPEFLTYFQNEAQLEKSRLLSDRFSAERPKGSFSTLEIQRTEQGDSAMYLCASSYMGQYGYTFGSGTRLTVV.